The source of this T cell receptor (beta chain) is a study of radiotherapy plus CTLA-4 blockade in lung cancer. Study-level points and caveats: Early clonal dynamics of blood T cells, together with interferon-beta, were reported as the best response predictor.

Here immunoSEQ multiplex PCR was the method, and the copy in TCRdb shows in-frame clones only, minus some. The sample has some 70,000 clones; roughly 85% are singletons. The CDR3 contains 15 residues. V gave up 6 bases and J gave up 0 bases, with 12 bases separating them. The V gene's germline CDR1 is MNHEY and CDR2 SVGAGI. Comment on this clone: Antigen specificity is unknown.

The clonotype comes from a human donor with non-small cell lung cancer who had a complete response to radiotherapy plus ipilimumab. This material consisted of peripheral blood, taken from a patient treated with radiotherapy plus ipilimumab. This chain joins TRBV6-5 and TRBJ1-3; D not certain. CDR3 residues: CASRPPAGSGNTIYF. The CDR3 DNA follows: TGTGCCAGCAGACCCCCGGCGGGCTCTGGAAACACCATATATTTT.